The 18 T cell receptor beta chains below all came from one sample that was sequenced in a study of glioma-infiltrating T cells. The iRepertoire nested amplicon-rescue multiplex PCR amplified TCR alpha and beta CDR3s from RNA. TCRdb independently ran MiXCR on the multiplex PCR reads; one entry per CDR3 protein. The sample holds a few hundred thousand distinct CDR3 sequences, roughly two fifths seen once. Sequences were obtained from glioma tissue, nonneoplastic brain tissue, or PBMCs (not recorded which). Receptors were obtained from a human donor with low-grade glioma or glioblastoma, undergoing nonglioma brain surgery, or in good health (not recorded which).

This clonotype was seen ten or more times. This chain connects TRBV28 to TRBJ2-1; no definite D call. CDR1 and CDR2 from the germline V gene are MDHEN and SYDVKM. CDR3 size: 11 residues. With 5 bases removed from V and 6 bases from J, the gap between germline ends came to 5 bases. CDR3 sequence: CASSRFNEQFF. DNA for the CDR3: TGTGCCAGCAGTCGGTTCAATGAGCAGTTCTTC.

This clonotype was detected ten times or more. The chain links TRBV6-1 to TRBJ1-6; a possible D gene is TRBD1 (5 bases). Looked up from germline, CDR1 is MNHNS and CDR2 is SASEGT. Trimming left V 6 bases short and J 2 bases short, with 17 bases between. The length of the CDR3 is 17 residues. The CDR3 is CASRKDRRKTYNSPLHF. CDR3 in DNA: TGTGCCAGCAGAAAAGACAGACGGAAGACCTATAATTCACCCCTCCACTTT.

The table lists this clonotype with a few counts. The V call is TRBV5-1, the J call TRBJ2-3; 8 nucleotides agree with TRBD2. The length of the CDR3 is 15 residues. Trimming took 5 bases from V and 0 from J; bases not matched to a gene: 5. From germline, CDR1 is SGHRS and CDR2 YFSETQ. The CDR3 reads CASRERELSTDTQYF. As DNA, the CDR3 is TGCGCCAGCAGGGAGCGGGAGCTTAGCACAGATACGCAGTATTTT.

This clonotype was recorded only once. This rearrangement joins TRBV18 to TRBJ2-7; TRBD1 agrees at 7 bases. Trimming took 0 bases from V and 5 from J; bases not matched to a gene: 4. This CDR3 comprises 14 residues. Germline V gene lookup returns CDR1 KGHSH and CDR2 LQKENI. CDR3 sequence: CASSPPDRFDEQYF. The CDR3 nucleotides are TGTGCCAGCTCACCACCGGACAGGTTTGACGAGCAGTACTTC.

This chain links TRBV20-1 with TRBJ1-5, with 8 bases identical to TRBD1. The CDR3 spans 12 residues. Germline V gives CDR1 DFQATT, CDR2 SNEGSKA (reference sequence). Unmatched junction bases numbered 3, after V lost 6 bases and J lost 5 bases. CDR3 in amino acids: CSAPTGDQPQHF. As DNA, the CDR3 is TGCAGTGCCCCGACAGGGGATCAGCCCCAGCATTTT.

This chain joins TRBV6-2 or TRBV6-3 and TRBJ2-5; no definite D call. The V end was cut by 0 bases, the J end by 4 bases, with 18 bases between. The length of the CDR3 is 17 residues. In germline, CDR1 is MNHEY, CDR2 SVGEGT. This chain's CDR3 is CASSYSEVTMDLETQYF. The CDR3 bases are TGTGCCAGCAGTTACTCTGAAGTGACAATGGATTTAGAGACCCAGTACTTC.

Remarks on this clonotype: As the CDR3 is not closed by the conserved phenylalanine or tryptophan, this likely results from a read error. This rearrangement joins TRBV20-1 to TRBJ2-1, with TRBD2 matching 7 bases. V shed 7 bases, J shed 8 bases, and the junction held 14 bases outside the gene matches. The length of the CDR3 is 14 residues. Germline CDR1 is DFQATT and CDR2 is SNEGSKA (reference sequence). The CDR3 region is CSGEHASGYDEQFL. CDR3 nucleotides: TGCAGTGGTGAGCACGCTAGCGGTTACGATGAGCAGTTCCTC.

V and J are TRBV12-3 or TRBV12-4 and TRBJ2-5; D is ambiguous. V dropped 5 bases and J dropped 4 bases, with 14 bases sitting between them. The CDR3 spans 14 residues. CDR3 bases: TGTGCCAGCAGTGCGACGGGTACCCCAGAGACCCAGTACTTC. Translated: CASSATGTPETQYF.

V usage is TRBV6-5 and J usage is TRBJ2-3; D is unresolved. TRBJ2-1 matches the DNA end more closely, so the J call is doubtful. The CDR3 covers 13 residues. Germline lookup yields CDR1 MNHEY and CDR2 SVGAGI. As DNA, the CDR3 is TGTGCCAGCAGTTACGCCCCAGACCATGAGCAGTTCTTC. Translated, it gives CASSYAPDHEQFF.

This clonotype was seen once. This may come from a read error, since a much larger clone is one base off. The CDR3 loop is CTSSPVADYNEQFF. The DNA of the CDR3 is TGTACCAGCAGCCCGGTAGCGGACTACAATGAGCAGTTCTTC. The genes are TRBV6-2 or TRBV6-3 and TRBJ2-1, with a tentative D call TRBD2 (6 bases). The CDR3 runs 14 residues. Germline V gives CDR1 MNHEY, CDR2 SVGEGT.

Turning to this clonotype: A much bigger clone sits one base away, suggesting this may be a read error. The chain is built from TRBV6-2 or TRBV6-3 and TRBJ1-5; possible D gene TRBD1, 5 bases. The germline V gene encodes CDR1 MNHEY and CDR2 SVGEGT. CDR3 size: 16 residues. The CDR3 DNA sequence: TGTGTCAGCAGTTACCCCCGGATGGGGCCTGGTCAGCCCCAGCATTTT. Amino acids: CVSSYPRMGPGQPQHF.

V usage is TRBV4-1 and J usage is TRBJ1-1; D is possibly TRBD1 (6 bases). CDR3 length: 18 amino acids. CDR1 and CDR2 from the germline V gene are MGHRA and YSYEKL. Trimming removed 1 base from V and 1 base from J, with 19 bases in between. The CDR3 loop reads CASSQGGGGRRENTEAFF. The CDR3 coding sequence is TGCGCCAGCAGCCAAGGAGGGGGGGGCCGAAGAGAGAACACTGAAGCTTTCTTT.

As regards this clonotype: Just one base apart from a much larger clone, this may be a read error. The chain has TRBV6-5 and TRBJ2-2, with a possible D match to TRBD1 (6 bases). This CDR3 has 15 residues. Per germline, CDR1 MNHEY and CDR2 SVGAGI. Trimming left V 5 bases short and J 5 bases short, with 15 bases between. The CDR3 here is CASSIQGFFTGELFF. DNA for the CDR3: TGTGCCAGCAGTATACAGGGATTTTTTACCGGGGAGCTGTTTTTT.

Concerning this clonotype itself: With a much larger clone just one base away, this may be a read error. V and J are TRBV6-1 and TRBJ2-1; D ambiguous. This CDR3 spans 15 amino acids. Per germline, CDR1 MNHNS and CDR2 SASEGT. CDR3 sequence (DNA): TGTGCCGGCAGCGCCCGGACGAGCTCCTACAATGAGCAGTTCTTC. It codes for CAGSARTSSYNEQFF.

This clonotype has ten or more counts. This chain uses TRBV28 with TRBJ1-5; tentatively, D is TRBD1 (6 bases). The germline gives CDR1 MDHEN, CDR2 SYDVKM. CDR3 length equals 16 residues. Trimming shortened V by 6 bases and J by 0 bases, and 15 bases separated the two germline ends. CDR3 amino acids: CASSPWTEISNQPQHF. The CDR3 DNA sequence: TGTGCCAGCAGCCCCTGGACAGAGATTAGCAATCAGCCCCAGCATTTT.

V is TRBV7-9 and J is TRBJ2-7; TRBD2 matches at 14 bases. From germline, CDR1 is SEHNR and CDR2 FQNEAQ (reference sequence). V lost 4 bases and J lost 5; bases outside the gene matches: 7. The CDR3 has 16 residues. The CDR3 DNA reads TGTGCCAGCAGCTCGGGACTAGCGGGAGAGGTTGACGAGCAGTACTTC. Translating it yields CASSSGLAGEVDEQYF. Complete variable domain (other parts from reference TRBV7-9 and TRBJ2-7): DTGVSQNPRHKITKRGQNVTFRCDPISEHNRLYWYRQTLGQGPEFLTYFQNEAQLEKSRLLSDRFSAERPKGSFSTLEIQRTEQGDSAMYLCASSSGLAGEVDEQYFGPGTRLTVT.

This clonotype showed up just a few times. CDR3 loop: CASRSFGYEQYF. CDR3 bases: TGTGCCAGCAGGTCCTTTGGTTACGAGCAGTACTTC. The chain uses TRBV7-3 and TRBJ2-7; D remains unclear. The V gene's germline CDR1 is SGHTA and CDR2 FQGTGA. Trimming took off 6 bases at V and 4 bases at J, with 10 bases between the two ends. The CDR3 sequence is 12 residues long. The full variable domain, completed using reference TRBV7-3 and TRBJ2-7, is GAGVSQTPSNKVTEKGKYVELRCDPISGHTALYWYRQSLGQGPEFLIYFQGTGAADDSGLPNDRFFAVRPEGSVSTLKIQRTERGDSAVYLCASRSFGYEQYFGPGTRLTVT.

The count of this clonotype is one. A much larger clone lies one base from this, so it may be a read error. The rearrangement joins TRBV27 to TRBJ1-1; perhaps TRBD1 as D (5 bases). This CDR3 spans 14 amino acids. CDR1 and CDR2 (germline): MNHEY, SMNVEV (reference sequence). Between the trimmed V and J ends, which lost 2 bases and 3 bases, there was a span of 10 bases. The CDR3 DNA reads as TGTGCCAGCAGTTTACCGGGGACGGACACTGAAGCTTTCTTT. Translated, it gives CASSLPGTDTEAFF.